A selection of T cell receptor beta chains follows, all from one sample in a study of CD8 T cells in ankylosing spondylitis. TCRdb re-analysed the 5' RACE reads in MiXCR, keeping a single row per CDR3 protein. Here the sample spans 300,000 to 350,000 distinct CDR3 sequences, less than 25% being singletons. The specimen sequenced was blood, either unsorted or a sorted T cell fraction (not recorded which). These receptors all come from a female donor with ankylosing spondylitis or in good health (not recorded which). Both conserved end residues are part of each CDR3. The D gene is left open where the match is weak. Some rows have no size entry. The others give once, few or many, or a class for an expanded clone.

d_call	v_call	j_call	clone_size	cdr3_nt	cdr3_aa
TRBD2	TRBV28	TRBJ2-1	-	TGTGCCAGCGGGGGACTAGCGGGGATCAACAATGAGCAGTTCTTC	CASGGLAGINNEQFF
-	TRBV12-3/TRBV12-4	TRBJ1-1	few	TGTGCCAGCAGCACCCGACGGCGGAACACTGAAGCTTTCTTT	CASSTRRRNTEAFF
TRBD2	TRBV10-3	TRBJ2-1	few	TGTGCCATCGGGGGGGAAGCGGGAGGGCCATCTGAGCAGTTCTTC	CAIGGEAGGPSEQFF
TRBD1	TRBV5-1	TRBJ2-7	few	TGCGCCAGCAGCCCGGGGTTGAGACAGGGGACATACGAGCAGTACTTC	CASSPGLRQGTYEQYF
-	TRBV24-1	TRBJ1-2	many	TGTGCCACCAGTGACCGTACAGGGAATGGCTACACCTTC	CATSDRTGNGYTF
-	TRBV27	TRBJ1-1	few	TGTGCCAGCAGTTTAACAGGGTTGTTTTCCGAAAACACTGAAGCTTTCTTT	CASSLTGLFSENTEAFF
-	TRBV4-3	TRBJ2-1	many	TGCGCCAGCAGCCCCCAAGATCGGTGGAATGAGCAGTTCTTC	CASSPQDRWNEQFF
-	TRBV20-1	TRBJ2-1	-	TGCAGTGCCGAGAAGGTAGCCGATACCTACAATGAGCAGTTCTTC	CSAEKVADTYNEQFF
-	TRBV7-6	TRBJ1-1	few	TGTGCCAGCAGCTCGCAGACAGCGAGTATGAACACTGAAGCTTTCTTT	CASSSQTASMNTEAFF
TRBD1	TRBV12-3/TRBV12-4	TRBJ2-7	-	TGTGCCAGCAGTTTTATATCAGGGGGATTCCTATCCTACGAGCAGTACTTC	CASSFISGGFLSYEQYF
-	TRBV29-1	TRBJ1-4	many	TGCAGCGTTGGGCAGGGGAGTGAAAAACTGTTTTTT	CSVGQGSEKLFF
-	TRBV12-3/TRBV12-4	TRBJ1-1	many	TGTGCCAGCAGTTTTAGGAATACTGAAGCTTTCTTT	CASSFRNTEAFF
-	TRBV7-2	TRBJ2-7	few	TGTGCCAGCAGCTTAGGGTTGCTAGCCAGGAACGAGCAGTACTTC	CASSLGLLARNEQYF
-	TRBV20-1	TRBJ2-2	few	TGCAGTGCTGGGGGCCCAGTTAACACCGGGGAGCTGTTTTTT	CSAGGPVNTGELFF
-	TRBV7-9	TRBJ1-2	-	TGTGCCAGCAGCTTAGCCAGGGCCCATGGCTACACCTTC	CASSLARAHGYTF
-	TRBV5-6	TRBJ2-1	-	TGTGCCAGCAGCCTCCTGACTACAAATGAGCAGTTCTTC	CASSLLTTNEQFF
TRBD2	TRBV20-1	TRBJ2-3	many	TGCAGTGCCCTTAGCGGGAGAGGCGCAGATACGCAGTATTTT	CSALSGRGADTQYF
TRBD2	TRBV7-2	TRBJ2-7	-	TGTGCCAGCAGATCAACTAGCGGGTCACTTACCTACGAGCAGTACTTC	CASRSTSGSLTYEQYF
-	TRBV12-3/TRBV12-4	TRBJ2-2	-	TGTGCCAGCAGTTTAGGGGTGGGAGCGGCTACCGGGGAGCTGTTTTTT	CASSLGVGAATGELFF
-	TRBV2	TRBJ2-2	few	TGTGCCAGCAGGGGCGGGCGTCAGCCCACCGGGGAGCTGTTTTTT	CASRGGRQPTGELFF
-	TRBV20-1	TRBJ2-1	-	TGCAGTGCTACCAGCTCTGGGGGCAATGAGCAGTTCTTC	CSATSSGGNEQFF
TRBD2	TRBV28	TRBJ2-1	-	TGTGCCAGCAGTTTAGGACTAGCGACCAATGAGCAGTTCTTC	CASSLGLATNEQFF
-	TRBV4-3	TRBJ1-5	-	TGCGCCAGCAGCCAAGCTAGCAATCAGCCCCAGCATTTT	CASSQASNQPQHF
TRBD1	TRBV19	TRBJ1-2	-	TGTGCCAGTAGTATATTGTCAGGGGGAGGCTATGGCTACACCTTC	CASSILSGGGYGYTF
-	TRBV29-1	TRBJ2-1	few	TGCAGCGTTACGAGGACCTGGAATGAGCAGTTCTTC	CSVTRTWNEQFF
-	TRBV12-3/TRBV12-4	TRBJ2-4	-	TGTGCCAGCAGTTTTAAGGACATTCAGTACTTC	CASSFKDIQYF
-	TRBV7-6	TRBJ2-2	many	TGTGCCAGCAGCCCGGGACTTTTGGAGCTGTTTTTT	CASSPGLLELFF
TRBD1	TRBV12-3/TRBV12-4	TRBJ1-6	few	TGTGCCAGCAGTCCTTCGACAGGGGCGGGTTATAATTCACCCCTCCACTTT	CASSPSTGAGYNSPLHF
TRBD2	TRBV6-2/TRBV6-3	TRBJ2-1	-	TGTGCCAGCAGTTTCGTGGGACTAGCGGGAGATGAGCAGTTCTTC	CASSFVGLAGDEQFF
-	TRBV7-6	TRBJ2-5	-	TGTGCCAGCAGCTCTCGGGGAACCCAAGAGACCCAGTACTTC	CASSSRGTQETQYF
-	TRBV10-3	TRBJ2-1	few	TGTGCCATCAGTGTGCGGAACTCCTACAATGAGCAGTTCTTC	CAISVRNSYNEQFF
TRBD2	TRBV10-3	TRBJ2-1	-	TGTGCCATAGCGGGACTAGCGGACAATGAGCAGTTCTTC	CAIAGLADNEQFF
-	TRBV7-9	TRBJ2-5	many	TGTGCCAGCTTGTCAGGCTCGCAAGAGACCCAGTACTTC	CASLSGSQETQYF
-	TRBV5-1	TRBJ2-3	-	TGCGCCAGCAGCTACCGAACAGGGTCAGGGGATACGCAGTATTTT	CASSYRTGSGDTQYF
-	TRBV20-1	TRBJ1-5	-	TGCAGTGCTAGGGGCCAGGTAGATCAGCCCCAGCATTTT	CSARGQVDQPQHF
-	TRBV29-1	TRBJ2-1	many	TGCAGCGTGGGCAATAATGAGCAGTTCTTC	CSVGNNEQFF
-	TRBV7-8	TRBJ2-3	-	TGTGCCAGCAGCCCTACAGGACTGGCGGATACGCAGTATTTT	CASSPTGLADTQYF
-	TRBV4-3	TRBJ1-2	-	TGCGCCAGCAGCCCGGGCGAGGGGGAGGGCTATGGCTACACCTTC	CASSPGEGEGYGYTF
TRBD2	TRBV4-2	TRBJ2-1	-	TGTGCCAGCAGCCAAGGTGACCTAGCGGGGAGCGATGAGCAGTTCTTC	CASSQGDLAGSDEQFF
TRBD1	TRBV20-1	TRBJ2-7	-	TGCAGAGCCCAGGGGGAGACCTCCTACGAGCAGTACTTC	CRAQGETSYEQYF
-	TRBV9	TRBJ1-1	-	TGTGCCAGCAGCGTAGAACAGACCAACACTGAAGCTTTCTTT	CASSVEQTNTEAFF
-	TRBV7-8	TRBJ2-1	few	TGTGCCAGCAGCTTCGGGCCGCCCGTCTACAATGAGCAGTTCTTC	CASSFGPPVYNEQFF
TRBD2	TRBV20-1	TRBJ2-7	-	TGCAGTGCTAGAGATGGGCTAGCGGGAGATGGTGTGGCGAGCGAGCAGTACTTC	CSARDGLAGDGVASEQYF
TRBD2	TRBV6-2/TRBV6-3	TRBJ2-5	-	TGTGCCAGCAGTCGGCGACTAGCGGAAGGGGGTACGGAGACCCAGTACTTC	CASSRRLAEGGTETQYF
-	TRBV6-2/TRBV6-3	TRBJ2-1	-	TGTGCCAGCAGCAGAAGCCCGGGACATGAGTTCTTC	CASSRSPGHEFF
-	TRBV24-1	TRBJ1-1	-	TGTGCCACCAGTGATTCTAAGTCCCCGAACACTGAAGCTTTCTTT	CATSDSKSPNTEAFF
-	TRBV6-5	TRBJ2-1	few	TGTGCCAGCAGTGGCCACAATGAGCAGTTCTTC	CASSGHNEQFF
-	TRBV7-2	TRBJ2-7	-	TGTGCCAGCAGCCTTCTACCCGATAGTCGGTCCTACGAGCAGTACTTC	CASSLLPDSRSYEQYF
-	TRBV10-2	TRBJ1-2	few	TGCGCCAGCAGTGAGTCCCGTTCCTATGGCTACACCTTC	CASSESRSYGYTF
TRBD2	TRBV5-1	TRBJ2-1	few	TGCGCCAGCAGCTTAGGACTAGCGGGAGGAAAGCAGTTCTTC	CASSLGLAGGKQFF
-	TRBV29-1	TRBJ2-1	-	TGCAGCGTTCGGAACGATGAGCAGTTCTTC	CSVRNDEQFF
-	TRBV7-2	TRBJ2-4	many	TGTGCCAGCAGCTTTGGGAAGCGTGAAAACATTCAGTACTTC	CASSFGKRENIQYF